The 20 T cell receptor beta chains in this list originate from one sample, sequenced in a study of blood T cell repertoires in COVID-19. Here immunoSEQ multiplex PCR was the method, and the copy in TCRdb shows in-frame clones only, minus some. The table records roughly 290,000 clones, approximately 83% of them present only once. Specimen: peripheral blood. These receptors came from a woman aged 25 to 39 who had recovered from COVID-19.

The rearrangement uses TRBV19 and TRBJ1-2; D remains unclear. V gave up 1 base and J gave up 3 bases, with 9 bases separating them. CDR1 and CDR2 from the germline V gene are LNHDA and SQIVND (reference sequence). There are 14 residues in the CDR3. The CDR3 DNA is TGTGCCAGTAGTATAGGACTGTCGGACTATGGCTACACCTTC. It encodes CASSIGLSDYGYTF. The variable domain in full, with the rest retrieved from reference TRBV19 and TRBJ1-2, is DGGITQSPKYLFRKEGQNVTLSCEQNLNHDAMYWYRQDPGQGLRLIYYSQIVNDFQKGDIAEGYSVSREKKESFPLTVTSAQKNPTAFYLCASSIGLSDYGYTFGSGTRLTVV.

This clone was picked up one time. The chain combines TRBV19 with TRBJ2-7; D is possibly TRBD1 (5 bases). The CDR3 runs 11 residues. Trimming took off 4 bases at V and 7 bases at J, with 8 bases between the two ends. Germline V gene lookup returns CDR1 LNHDA and CDR2 SQIVND (reference sequence). CDR3 in DNA: TGTGCCAGTAGTAAGGACAAAGAGCAGTACTTC. This encodes CASSKDKEQYF. Variable domain in full (rest from reference TRBV19 and TRBJ2-7): DGGITQSPKYLFRKEGQNVTLSCEQNLNHDAMYWYRQDPGQGLRLIYYSQIVNDFQKGDIAEGYSVSREKKESFPLTVTSAQKNPTAFYLCASSKDKEQYFGPGTRLTVT.

V gene TRBV6-5 combines with J gene TRBJ2-7; 10 bases line up with TRBD1. This CDR3 has 15 amino acids. J gave up 4 bases and V 6 bases, and 9 bases lay outside the gene matches. Germline V CDR1 and CDR2: MNHEY, SVGAGI. The CDR3 DNA reads TGTGCCAGCAGGGGACAGGGGACCAAGAGATACGAGCAGTACTTC. Its translation: CASRGQGTKRYEQYF.

The chain employs TRBV27 and TRBJ2-2, with 8 bases fitting TRBD2. The trim removed 6 bases at V and 6 bases at J, leaving 3 bases unmatched. The CDR3 is made up of 13 amino acids. The germline V gene encodes CDR1 MNHEY and CDR2 SMNVEV (reference sequence). CDR3 DNA: TGTGCCAGCAGCCGGCGGGGGGCCGGGGAGCTGTTTTTT. Its protein product is CASSRRGAGELFF.

The chain is built from TRBV10-3 and TRBJ1-4; D gene ambiguous. CDR3 length: 14 amino acids. The germline V gene has CDR1 ENHRY and CDR2 SYGVKD. Trimming pared 2 bases from V and 4 bases from J, leaving 8 bases between. The CDR3 sequence: CAISEEPNNEKLFF. The CDR3 nucleotides read TGTGCCATCAGTGAGGAGCCTAATAATGAAAAACTGTTTTTT.

The V call is TRBV7-2, the J call TRBJ1-2; the D gene is possibly TRBD1 (6 bases). Deletions cut 5 bases from V and 4 bases from J, with 17 bases between. The germline V gene has CDR1 SGHTA and CDR2 FQGNSA. CDR3 length equals 15 residues. The CDR3 loop is CASSLRGRDGYGYTF. CDR3 DNA: TGTGCCAGCAGCCTAAGGGGGAGGGACGGCTATGGCTACACCTTC.

The CDR3 region has the DNA TGTGCCAGTAGACTCGGGAACACTGAAGCTTTCTTT. It encodes CASRLGNTEAFF. The V call is TRBV19, the J call TRBJ1-1; D unresolved. This CDR3 is built from 12 residues. Germline V gives CDR1 LNHDA, CDR2 SQIVND (reference sequence). Trimming took off 6 bases at V and 1 base at J, with 6 bases between the two ends.

The chain is built from TRBV10-2 and TRBJ1-4; D may be TRBD1 (5 bases). Germline V gives CDR1 WSHSY, CDR2 SAAADI. This CDR3 has 14 residues. Trimming shortened V by 10 bases and J by 4 bases, and 16 bases separated the two germline ends. CDR3 residues: CATGLGGNNEKLFF. The CDR3 nucleotides are TGCGCCACGGGTTTGGGGGGGAATAATGAAAAACTGTTTTTT.

The table lists this clone with a count of one. J is TRBJ2-7 and V is TRBV30; 7 bases are a match to TRBD2. J was trimmed by 6 bases and V by 4 bases; bases with no gene match: 12. The germline V gene encodes CDR1 GTSNPN and CDR2 SVGIG (reference sequence). The CDR3 consists of 14 residues. The CDR3 reads CAWTLRLASSEQYF. The CDR3 DNA reads TGTGCCTGGACCCTCAGACTAGCAAGCTCCGAGCAGTACTTC.

The chain joins TRBV6-2 or TRBV6-3 to TRBJ2-1; 7 bases agree with TRBD2. With 0 bases clipped from V and 3 bases from J, the junction kept 5 bases outside the gene matches. CDR3 size: 16 residues. The germline CDR1 and CDR2 sequences are MNHEY and SVGEGT. CDR3: CASSYSIQRDYNEQFF. CDR3 sequence (DNA): TGTGCCAGCAGTTACTCGATCCAGCGGGACTACAATGAGCAGTTCTTC.

The rearrangement joins TRBV28 to TRBJ2-1; 8 bases are a match to TRBD1. V dropped 6 bases and J dropped 6; count of bases not matched to a gene: 10. From germline, CDR1 is MDHEN and CDR2 SYDVKM. The CDR3 runs 15 residues. The CDR3 reads CASSPDRGGTNEQFF. The DNA for the CDR3 is TGTGCCAGCAGCCCTGACAGGGGAGGAACCAATGAGCAGTTCTTC. Using reference TRBV28 and TRBJ2-1 for the parts outside the CDR3, the full variable domain is DVKVTQSSRYLVKRTGEKVFLECVQDMDHENMFWYRQDPGLGLRLIYFSYDVKMKEKGDIPEGYSVSREKKERFSLILESASTNQTSMYLCASSPDRGGTNEQFFGPGTRLTVL.

This rearrangement joins TRBV27 to TRBJ2-1; TRBD2 might be the D (5 bases). Trimming stripped 6 bases from V and 4 bases from J, with 16 bases between. This CDR3 has 15 residues. CDR1 is MNHEY and CDR2 is SMNVEV in the germline V gene (reference sequence). The CDR3 bases are TGTGCCAGCAGGACCGCTGGACTCGCATACAATGAGCAGTTCTTC. Encoded protein: CASRTAGLAYNEQFF.

This clone was picked up a small number of times. The genes are TRBV5-4 and TRBJ2-1, with a tentative D call TRBD1 (6 bases). Per the germline V gene, CDR1 is SGHNT and CDR2 is YYREEE (reference sequence). V gave up 4 bases and J gave up 5 bases, with 13 bases separating them. There are 14 residues in the CDR3. CDR3 sequence: CASSLNYRDNEQFF. Here the CDR3 DNA reads TGTGCCAGCAGCCTAAACTACAGGGACAATGAGCAGTTCTTC.

The chain recombines TRBV10-1 with TRBJ2-2; 7 bases fit TRBD2. The CDR3 totals 16 residues. Per the germline V gene, CDR1 is WNHNN and CDR2 is SYGVQD (reference sequence). Trimming at V came to 5 bases and at J to 3 bases, leaving 9 bases not matched to a gene. DNA of the CDR3: TGCGCCAGCAGTTCCAGCGGGGTAGGGGACACCGGGGAGCTGTTTTTT. It specifies CASSSSGVGDTGELFF.

In DNA form, the CDR3 reads TGTGCCAGCATCAAAGGGGGACAGGCCCTTGAAGCTTTCTTT. This translates into CASIKGGQALEAFF. The chain joins TRBV7-9 to TRBJ1-1, with 8 bases aligning to TRBD1. The CDR3 extends over 14 amino acids. The V segment lost 7 bases and the J segment 7 bases; nucleotides outside the gene matches: 11. CDR1 and CDR2 (germline): SEHNR, FQNEAQ (reference sequence). The variable domain in full, with the rest retrieved from reference TRBV7-9 and TRBJ1-1, is DTGVSQNPRHKITKRGQNVTFRCDPISEHNRLYWYRQTLGQGPEFLTYFQNEAQLEKSRLLSDRFSAERPKGSFSTLEIQRTEQGDSAMYLCASIKGGQALEAFFGQGTRLTVV.

The chain combines TRBV11-2 with TRBJ2-2; 9 bases align to TRBD1. J lost 2 bases, V lost 3 bases, and 13 bases had no gene match. The CDR3 runs 19 residues. The germline CDR1 and CDR2 sequences are SGHAT and FQNNGV. The CDR3 loop reads CASSFPFYRTGVNTGELFF. The CDR3 region has the DNA TGTGCCAGCAGCTTCCCCTTTTATCGGACAGGGGTTAACACCGGGGAGCTGTTTTTT.

The chain recombines TRBV4-3 with TRBJ1-6, with TRBD1 matching over 8 bases. The V gene's germline CDR1 is LGHNA and CDR2 YSLEER. The J segment lost 10 bases and the V segment lost 4 bases, leaving 9 bases of the junction unmatched. The CDR3 sequence is 15 residues long. The CDR3 bases are TGCGCCAGCAGCCGTAGGACAGGGAACGAATCACCCCTCCACTTT. Amino acids: CASSRRTGNESPLHF.

Details on this clone: The junction departs from germline at one end; a sequencing error may be responsible. This chain uses TRBV15 with TRBJ2-3; tentative D call: TRBD2 (6 bases). The CDR3 loop spans 13 amino acids. Germline loops: CDR1 LNHNV, CDR2 YYDKDF (reference sequence). The CDR3 here is CATGRLGTDTQYF. The CDR3 DNA follows: TGTGCCACCGGCAGACTAGGCACAGATACGCAGTATTTT.

The DNA for the CDR3 is TGTGCCAGCAGCTCGAGGATGAATGAGCAGTTCTTC. It translates to CASSSRMNEQFF. The V and J genes are TRBV5-4 and TRBJ2-1; D gene uncertain. Trimming took off 3 bases at V and 7 bases at J, with 8 bases between the two ends. The CDR3 is 12 residues long. Per the germline V gene, CDR1 is SGHNT and CDR2 is YYREEE (reference sequence).

This chain joins TRBV20-1 and TRBJ2-3, with 8 bases matching TRBD2. CDR1 DFQATT and CDR2 SNEGSKA come from the germline V gene (reference sequence). CDR3 length: 11 residues. In DNA, the CDR3 is TGCAGCTCGCGGGAGGCAGATACGCAGTATTTT. This sequence encodes CSSREADTQYF.